The T cell receptor (beta chain) under discussion was sequenced for a study of shared clonotypes between healthy human individuals. Naive CD8 cells lacked CD45RO, underwent positive selection for CCR7 and left out terminally differentiated effector memory CD45RA+ cells. Running of the assay took place at deep level. Sequenced by immunoSEQ multiplex PCR; TCRdb stores in-frame clones only, minus some. The sample consists of around 2,100,000 clones, approximately 94% of them appearing once. V was trimmed by 5 bases and J by 2 bases, leaving 12 bases between them. CDR3 size: 15 residues. The V gene's germline CDR1 is SGHNT and CDR2 YENEEA. General study points: Naive subsets generally exceeded memory subsets in estimated richness. Approximately 5.3% was the fraction of naive CD4 clonotypes found shared across four donors. Some clonotypes were shared by all four sorted-subset donors, while others were not shared. The non-shared ones had lower generation probabilities than the shared ones.

With respect to this clone: Its antigen is unidentified.

Specimen: naive CD8+ T cells sorted from blood. J is TRBJ2-2 and V is TRBV11-3; D is unresolved. This receptor was obtained from a man younger than 30 in good health. CDR3 region: CASSDHTLNTGELFF. In DNA form, the CDR3 reads TGTGCCAGCAGCGATCACACCCTCAACACCGGGGAGCTGTTTTTT. The variable domain in full, with the rest retrieved from reference TRBV11-3 and TRBJ2-2, is EAGVVQSPRYKIIEKKQPVAFWCNPISGHNTLYWYLQNLGQGPELLIRYENEEAVDDSQLPKDRFSAERLKGVDSTLKIQPAELGDSAVYLCASSDHTLNTGELFFGEGSRLTVL.